A selection of T cell receptor beta chains follows, all from one sample in a study of cytomegalovirus exposure and HLA in healthy donors. Data came from immunoSEQ multiplex PCR; TCRdb stores just in-frame clones and leaves some out. The sample shows 150,000 to 200,000 clones, 80% to 85% of them seen only once. Sequencing was done on a sample of PBMCs. These receptors all stem from a boy younger than 18 in good health and CMV-seronegative. The CDR3 runs from the conserved cysteine through the conserved F or W. Each record gives: J gene, V gene, clone size, D gene, CDR3 DNA, CDR3 protein. D genes are given only for firm matches. Clone size is shown for a subset of rows, as once, few, many or a class of expanded clone.

TRBJ1-1 | TRBV19 | . | TRBD1 | TGTGCCAGTAGTAGGTACAGGGGGAACACTGAAGCTTTCTTT | CASSRYRGNTEAFF
TRBJ1-5 | TRBV15 | . | . | TGTGCCACCAGCCCGGGGGGGCAGCCCCAGCATTTT | CATSPGGQPQHF
TRBJ2-2 | TRBV19 | . | . | TGTGCCAGTAGTATGTCATTCGGGGAGCTGTTTTTT | CASSMSFGELFF
TRBJ2-3 | TRBV9 | . | . | TGTGCCAGCAGCGTCTCGGGGTTGACTGATACGCAGTATTTT | CASSVSGLTDTQYF
TRBJ1-1 | TRBV6-6 | . | TRBD1 | TGTGCCAGCAGTCTCGCCGGGACAGGGGCCACTGAAGCTTTCTTT | CASSLAGTGATEAFF
TRBJ2-5 | TRBV4-2 | . | . | TGTGCCAGCAGCCAAGATATGGGCCCCACGGAGACCCAGTACTTC | CASSQDMGPTETQYF
TRBJ2-2 | TRBV7-6 | . | TRBD2 | TGTGCCAGCAGCCCAAACGTAGCGGGAGTTACCGGGGAGCTGTTTTTT | CASSPNVAGVTGELFF
TRBJ1-1 | TRBV5-4 | . | . | TGTGCCAGCAGCCCCCGAGTACTGAACACTGAAGCTTTCTTT | CASSPRVLNTEAFF
TRBJ2-7 | TRBV4-2 | . | . | TGTGCCAGCAGCCAAGAGGACTATCCCCCTTACGAGCAGTACTTC | CASSQEDYPPYEQYF
TRBJ2-2 | TRBV9 | . | TRBD2 | TGTGCCAGCAGCGCTCGGACTAGCGGGGGGTCGGGGGAGCTGTTTTTT | CASSARTSGGSGELFF
TRBJ1-1 | TRBV19 | . | TRBD1 | TGTGCCAGTAGCTCGACAGGGAACCCTGAAGCTTTCTTT | CASSSTGNPEAFF
TRBJ1-1 | TRBV6-5 | once | TRBD1 | TGTGCCAGCAGTTACCACAGGGGTAACACTGAAGCTTTCTTT | CASSYHRGNTEAFF
TRBJ2-3 | TRBV6-6 | . | TRBD1 | TGTGCCAGCAGATCGACAGGGAGCACAGATACGCAGTATTTT | CASRSTGSTDTQYF
TRBJ1-1 | TRBV18 | . | . | TGTGCCAGCTCACCCGGGAGGGTGATGAACACTGAAGCTTTCTTT | CASSPGRVMNTEAFF
TRBJ1-1 | TRBV7-9 | once | TRBD1 | TGTGCCAGCAGCTTACAGGGGGCTGGAACTGAAGCTTTCTTT | CASSLQGAGTEAFF
TRBJ1-3 | TRBV7-9 | . | . | TGTGCCAGCAGCTGGGCGGGTCTAAGCTCTGGAAACACCATATATTTT | CASSWAGLSSGNTIYF
TRBJ1-1 | TRBV7-9 | . | . | TGTGCCAGCAGCGAACGGACAGCGGGGCTCGGGAACACTGAAGCTTTCTTT | CASSERTAGLGNTEAFF